The 2 T cell receptor beta chains listed next were all sequenced from one sample in a study of CD8+ T cells in alopecia areata. Treatment indicated: oral pan-JAK inhibitor, 5-10 mg twice daily. cDNA reverse transcribed from extracted RNA served as the sequencing template. Data came from immunoSEQ multiplex PCR; TCRdb stores just in-frame clones and leaves some out. The sample comprises 150,000 to 250,000 clones, 55% to 70% of which are singletons, and about 3% rests with the top ten. The sequenced sample was CD4+ T cells sorted from blood, obtained at week 4, from a patient treated with tofacitinib. These receptors were taken from a human donor with alopecia areata.

This clone was seen a few times. V is TRBV6-1 and J is TRBJ1-6; D unclear. Germline V CDR1 and CDR2: MNHNS, SASEGT. V was clipped by 6 bases and J by 8 bases, with 14 bases between them. The CDR3 sequence is 14 residues long. In DNA, the CDR3 is TGTGCCAGCAGCCCAGGAGCGGGAGATTCACCCCTCCACTTT. It is translated as CASSPGAGDSPLHF.

This clone was detected a few times. The same CDR3 can be traced to other DNA sequences in this sample. This chain connects TRBV5-1 to TRBJ2-2; D is uncertain. Germline V CDR1 and CDR2: SGHRS, YFSETQ. Trimming took off 0 bases at V and 1 base at J, with 4 bases between the two ends. The CDR3 is 14 residues long. The CDR3 sequence: CASSLAVNTGELFF. CDR3 in DNA: TGCGCCAGCAGCTTGGCAGTGAACACCGGGGAGCTGTTTTTT.